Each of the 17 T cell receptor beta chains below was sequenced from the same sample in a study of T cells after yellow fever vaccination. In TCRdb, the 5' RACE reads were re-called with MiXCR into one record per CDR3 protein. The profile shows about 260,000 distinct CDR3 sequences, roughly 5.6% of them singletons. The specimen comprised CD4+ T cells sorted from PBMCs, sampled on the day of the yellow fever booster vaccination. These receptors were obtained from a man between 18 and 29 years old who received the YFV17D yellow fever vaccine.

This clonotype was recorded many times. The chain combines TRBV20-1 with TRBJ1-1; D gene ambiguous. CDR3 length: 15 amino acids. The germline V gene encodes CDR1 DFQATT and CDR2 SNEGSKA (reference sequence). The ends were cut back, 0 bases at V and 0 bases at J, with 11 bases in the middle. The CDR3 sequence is CSARDGREMNTEAFF. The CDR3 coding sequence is TGCAGTGCTAGAGATGGAAGGGAAATGAACACTGAAGCTTTCTTT.

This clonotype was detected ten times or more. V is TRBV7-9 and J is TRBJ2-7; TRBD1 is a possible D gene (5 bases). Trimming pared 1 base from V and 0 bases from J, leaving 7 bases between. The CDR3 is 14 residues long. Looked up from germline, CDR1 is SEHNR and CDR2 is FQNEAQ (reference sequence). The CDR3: CASSLGQSSYEQYV. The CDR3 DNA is TGTGCCAGCAGCTTAGGACAGAGCTCCTACGAGCAGTACGTC.

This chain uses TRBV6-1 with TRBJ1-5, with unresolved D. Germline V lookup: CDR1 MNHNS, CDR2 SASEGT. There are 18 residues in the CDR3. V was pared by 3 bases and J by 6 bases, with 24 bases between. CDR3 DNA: TGTGCCAGCAGTGATGCAACCATTCGGTCGACCCAGGCTCAGCCCCAGCATTTT. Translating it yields CASSDATIRSTQAQPQHF.

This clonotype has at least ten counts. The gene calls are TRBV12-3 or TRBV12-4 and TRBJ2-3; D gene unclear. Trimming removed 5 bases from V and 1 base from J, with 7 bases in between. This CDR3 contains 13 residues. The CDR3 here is CASSAWGTDTQYF. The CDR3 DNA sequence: TGTGCCAGCAGTGCCTGGGGCACAGATACGCAGTATTTT.

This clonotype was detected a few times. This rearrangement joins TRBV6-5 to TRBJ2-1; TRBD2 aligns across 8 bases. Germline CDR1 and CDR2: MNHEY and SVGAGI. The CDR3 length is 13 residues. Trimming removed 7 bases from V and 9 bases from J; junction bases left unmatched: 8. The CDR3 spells CASKNGGAPEQFF. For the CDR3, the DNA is TGTGCCAGCAAAAACGGGGGGGCCCCTGAGCAGTTCTTC.

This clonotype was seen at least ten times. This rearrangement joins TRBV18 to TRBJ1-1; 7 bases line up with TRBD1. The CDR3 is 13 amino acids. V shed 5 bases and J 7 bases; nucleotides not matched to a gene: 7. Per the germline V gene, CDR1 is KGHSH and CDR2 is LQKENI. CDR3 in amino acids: CASSSWDSGEAFF. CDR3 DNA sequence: TGTGCCAGCTCATCATGGGACAGCGGTGAAGCTTTCTTT.

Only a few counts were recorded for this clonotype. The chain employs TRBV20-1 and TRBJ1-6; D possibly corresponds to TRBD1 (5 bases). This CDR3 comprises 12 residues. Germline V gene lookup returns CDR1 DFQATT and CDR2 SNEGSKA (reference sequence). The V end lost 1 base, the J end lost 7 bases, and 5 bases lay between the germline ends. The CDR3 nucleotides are TGCAGTGCTAGAGGGGGCAATTCACCCCTCCACTTT. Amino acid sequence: CSARGGNSPLHF.

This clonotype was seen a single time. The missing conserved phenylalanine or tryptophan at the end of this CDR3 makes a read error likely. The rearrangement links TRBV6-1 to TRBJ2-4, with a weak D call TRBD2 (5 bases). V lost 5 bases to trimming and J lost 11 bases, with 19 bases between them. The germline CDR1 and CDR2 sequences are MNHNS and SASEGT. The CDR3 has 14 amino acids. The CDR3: CASSSHAGVGVQYL. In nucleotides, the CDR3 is TGTGCCAGCAGTTCCCACGCCGGGGTGGGAGTTCAGTACCTC.

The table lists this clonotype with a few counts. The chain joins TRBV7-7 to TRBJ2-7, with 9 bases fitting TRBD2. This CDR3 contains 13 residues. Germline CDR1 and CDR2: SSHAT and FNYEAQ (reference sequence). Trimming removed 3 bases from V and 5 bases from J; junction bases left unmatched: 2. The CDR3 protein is CASSFSGGDEQYF. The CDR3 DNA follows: TGTGCCAGCAGCTTTAGCGGGGGCGACGAGCAGTACTTC.

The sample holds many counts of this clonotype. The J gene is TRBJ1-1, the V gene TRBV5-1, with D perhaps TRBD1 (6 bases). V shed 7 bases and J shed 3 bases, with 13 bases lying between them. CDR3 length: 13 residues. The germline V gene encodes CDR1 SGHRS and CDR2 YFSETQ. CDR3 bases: TGCGCCAGCCATCGGGGGGCGGACACTGAAGCTTTCTTT. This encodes CASHRGADTEAFF.

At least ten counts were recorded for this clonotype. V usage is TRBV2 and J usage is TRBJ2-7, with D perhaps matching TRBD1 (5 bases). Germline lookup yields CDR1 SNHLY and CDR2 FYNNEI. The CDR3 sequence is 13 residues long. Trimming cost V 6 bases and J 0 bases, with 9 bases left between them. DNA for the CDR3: TGTGCCAGCAGAGTCAGGGCCTCCTACGAGCAGTACTTC. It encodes CASRVRASYEQYF. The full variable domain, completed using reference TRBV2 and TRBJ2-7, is EPEVTQTPSHQVTQMGQEVILRCVPISNHLYFYWYRQILGQKVEFLVSFYNNEISEKSEIFDDQFSVERPDGSNFTLKIRSTKLEDSAMYFCASRVRASYEQYFGPGTRLTVT.

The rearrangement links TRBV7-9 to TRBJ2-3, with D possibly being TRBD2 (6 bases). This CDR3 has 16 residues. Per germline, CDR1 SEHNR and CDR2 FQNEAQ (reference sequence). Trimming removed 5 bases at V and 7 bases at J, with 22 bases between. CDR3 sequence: CASSPRLAPGVYTQYF. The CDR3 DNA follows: TGTGCCAGCAGCCCGCGCCTAGCGCCGGGGGTGTATACGCAGTATTTT.

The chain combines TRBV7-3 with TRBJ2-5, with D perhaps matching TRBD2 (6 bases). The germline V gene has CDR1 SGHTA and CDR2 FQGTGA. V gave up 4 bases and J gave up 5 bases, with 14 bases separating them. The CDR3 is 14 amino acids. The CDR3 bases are TGTGCCAGCAGCTACGGGGGATTTGGGGAGACCCAGTACTTC. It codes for CASSYGGFGETQYF.

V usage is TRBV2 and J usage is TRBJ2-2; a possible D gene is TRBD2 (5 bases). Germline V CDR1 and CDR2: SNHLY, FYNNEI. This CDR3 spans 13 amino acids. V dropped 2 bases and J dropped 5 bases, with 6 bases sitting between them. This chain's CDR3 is CASSETGTGELFF. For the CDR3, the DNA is TGTGCCAGCAGTGAAACGGGGACCGGGGAGCTGTTTTTT.

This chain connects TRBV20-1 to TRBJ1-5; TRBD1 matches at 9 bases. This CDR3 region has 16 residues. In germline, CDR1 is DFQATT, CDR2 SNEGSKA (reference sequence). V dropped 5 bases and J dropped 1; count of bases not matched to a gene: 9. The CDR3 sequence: CSAHPGQGGSNQPQHF. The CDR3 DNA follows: TGCAGTGCTCACCCGGGACAGGGAGGGAGCAATCAGCCCCAGCATTTT.

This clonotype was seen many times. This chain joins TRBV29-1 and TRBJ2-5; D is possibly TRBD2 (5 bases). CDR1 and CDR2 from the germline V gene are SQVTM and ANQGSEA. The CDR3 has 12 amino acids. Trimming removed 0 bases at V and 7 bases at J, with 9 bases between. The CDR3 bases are TGCAGCGTTGAAGAAATTAGCGTGACCCAGTACTTC. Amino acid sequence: CSVEEISVTQYF. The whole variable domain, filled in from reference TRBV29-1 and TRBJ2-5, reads SAVISQKPSRDICQRGTSLTIQCQVDSQVTMMFWYRQQPGQSLTLIATANQGSEATYESGFVIDKFPISRPNLTFSTLTVSNMSPEDSSIYLCSVEEISVTQYFGPGTRLLVL.

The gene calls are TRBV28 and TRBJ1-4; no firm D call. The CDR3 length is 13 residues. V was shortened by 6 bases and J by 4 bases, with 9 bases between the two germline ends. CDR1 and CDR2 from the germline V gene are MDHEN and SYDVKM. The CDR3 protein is CASSPGRNEKLFF. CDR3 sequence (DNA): TGTGCCAGCAGCCCCGGGCGTAATGAAAAACTGTTTTTT.